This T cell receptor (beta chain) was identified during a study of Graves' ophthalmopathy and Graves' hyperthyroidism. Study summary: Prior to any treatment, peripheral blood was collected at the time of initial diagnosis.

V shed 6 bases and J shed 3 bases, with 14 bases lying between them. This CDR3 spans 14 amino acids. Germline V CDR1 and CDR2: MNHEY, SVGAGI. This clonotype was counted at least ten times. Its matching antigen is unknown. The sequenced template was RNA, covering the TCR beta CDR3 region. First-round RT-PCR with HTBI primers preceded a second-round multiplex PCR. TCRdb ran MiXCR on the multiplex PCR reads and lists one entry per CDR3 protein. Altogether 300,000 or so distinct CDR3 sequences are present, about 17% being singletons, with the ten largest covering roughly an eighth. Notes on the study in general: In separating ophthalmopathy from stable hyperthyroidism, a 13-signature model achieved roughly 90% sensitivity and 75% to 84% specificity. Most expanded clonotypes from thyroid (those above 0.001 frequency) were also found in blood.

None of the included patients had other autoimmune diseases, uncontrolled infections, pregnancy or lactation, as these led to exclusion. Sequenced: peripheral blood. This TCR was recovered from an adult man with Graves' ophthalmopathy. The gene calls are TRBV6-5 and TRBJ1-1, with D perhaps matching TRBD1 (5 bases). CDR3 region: CASSPGPLDTEAFF. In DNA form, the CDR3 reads TGTGCCAGCAGCCCGGGACCTCTGGACACTGAAGCTTTCTTT.